This T cell receptor (beta chain) was observed in a study of blood T cell repertoires in COVID-19. For the study at large: Sites in the United States, Italy and Spain provided acute and convalescent COVID-19 samples. Sample material is recorded as cDNA or gDNA derived from T cells, B-cell-depleted T cells, or PBMCs.

In the authors' workflow: Nucleated cell counts were estimated from reference gene primer amplification. Measured with immunoSEQ multiplex PCR; TCRdb has only the in-frame clones, and not every one. The D gene and trimming were derived from the DNA, and the V and J assignments and clone size from that table. The sample lists around 130,000 clones, about 76% occurring once. Germline lookup yields CDR1 MNHEY and CDR2 SVGAGI. The germline V and J ends were trimmed by 5 bases and 4 bases, with 11 bases remaining between them. This CDR3 is built from 13 residues. Sample: peripheral blood. V gene TRBV6-5 combines with J gene TRBJ1-2, with a weak D call TRBD1 (5 bases). The sequence came from a man older than 75 with acute or convalescent COVID-19. The CDR3 coding sequence is TGTGCCAGCAGTCCCAACGGGGGCTATGGCTACACCTTC. It yields the protein CASSPNGGYGYTF.